One sample yielded the 5 T cell receptor beta chains listed below, sequenced in a study of blood T cell repertoires in COVID-19. Assay used: immunoSEQ multiplex PCR; TCRdb lists only in-frame clones, some missing. The sample yields over 65,000 clones, roughly 88% seen once. The source material was peripheral blood. The receptors come from a man aged 25-40 years with acute or convalescent COVID-19.

The V and J genes are TRBV30 and TRBJ1-6, with D unresolved. The CDR3 has 11 residues. Germline loops: CDR1 GTSNPN, CDR2 SVGIG (reference sequence). CDR3: CVVPFISPLHF. CDR3 DNA sequence: TGTGTAGTTCCCTTTATCTCACCCCTCCACTTT.

This clone showed up just a few times. The chain links TRBV11-2 to TRBJ1-1, with D uncertain. With 6 bases removed from V and 7 bases from J, the gap between germline ends came to 15 bases. This CDR3 is 13 amino acids long. Germline assignment: CDR1 SGHAT and CDR2 FQNNGV. The CDR3 spells CASREGLQNEAFF. DNA of the CDR3: TGTGCCAGCAGGGAGGGTTTGCAGAATGAAGCTTTCTTT.

The rearrangement joins TRBV28 to TRBJ1-5; a weak D match, TRBD1 (6 bases). The CDR3 is made up of 15 amino acids. Trimming removed 8 bases from V and 0 bases from J, with 14 bases in between. Germline V gene lookup returns CDR1 MDHEN and CDR2 SYDVKM. Written as DNA, the CDR3 is TGTGCCAGCCATGACAGGCGAAATAGCAATCAGCCCCAGCATTTT. Translating it yields CASHDRRNSNQPQHF.

J is TRBJ2-7 and V is TRBV6-5; tentatively, D is TRBD1 (5 bases). V was clipped by 3 bases and J by 9 bases, with 15 bases between them. Germline V gene data show CDR1 as MNHEY and CDR2 as SVGAGI. There are 13 residues in the CDR3. CDR3 coding DNA: TGTGCCAGCAGTTATTCAGGGAAGACGGGGCAGTACTTC. It translates to CASSYSGKTGQYF.

The chain recombines TRBV28 with TRBJ2-1; 7 nucleotides agree with TRBD2. This CDR3 spans 15 amino acids. CDR1 is MDHEN, CDR2 SYDVKM, per germline. The V and J ends lost 8 bases and 4 bases, in that order; junction bases with no gene match: 11. The CDR3, as DNA: TGTGCCAGCGGCATCCCGGGACTATCTTACAATGAGCAGTTCTTC. The encoded protein is CASGIPGLSYNEQFF.